These 22 T cell receptor beta chains came from one sample sequenced in a study of T cells after yellow fever vaccination. TCRdb called the 5' RACE reads again in MiXCR, with one record for every CDR3 protein. Found here are about 220,000 distinct CDR3 sequences, less than 7.5% of them singletons; the top ten hold 1% to 1.2%. The sample here was CD4+ T cells sorted from PBMCs, taken on the day of the yellow fever booster vaccination. The source of these receptors is a man aged 25-45 years who received the YFV17D yellow fever vaccine.

This clonotype occurred a few times. The chain joins TRBV3-1 to TRBJ2-1, with 11 bases that match TRBD2. The ends lost 4 bases at V and 4 bases at J; junction bases unmatched: 6. Germline CDR1 and CDR2: LGHDT and YNNKEL (reference sequence). There are 16 residues in the CDR3. CDR3 protein: CASSPLTSGEYNEQFF. In DNA form, the CDR3 reads TGTGCCAGCAGCCCCCTGACTAGCGGGGAATACAATGAGCAGTTCTTC.

This chain uses TRBV7-8 with TRBJ2-5, with 8 bases aligning to TRBD2. V was pared by 5 bases and J by 5 bases, with 13 bases of the junction left unmatched. Germline CDR1 and CDR2: SGHVS and FQNEAQ. The CDR3 length is 16 residues. The CDR3 bases are TGTGCCAGCAGCCCGCCTCTCCGGGAGGGATTGGAGACCCAGTACTTC. It specifies CASSPPLREGLETQYF.

V usage is TRBV5-4 and J usage is TRBJ2-3; the D gene is possibly TRBD2 (6 bases). The CDR3 is 13 amino acids. The V gene's germline CDR1 is SGHNT and CDR2 YYREEE (reference sequence). V shed 4 bases and J shed 2 bases, with 8 bases lying between them. The CDR3 here is CASSGTPTDTQYF. CDR3 nucleotides: TGTGCCAGCAGCGGGACTCCCACAGATACGCAGTATTTT. The variable domain in full, completed from reference TRBV5-4 and TRBJ2-3, reads ETGVTQSPTHLIKTRGQQVTLRCSSQSGHNTVSWYQQALGQGPQFIFQYYREEENGRGNFPPRFSGLQFPNYSSELNVNALELDDSALYLCASSGTPTDTQYFGPGTRLTVL.

This clonotype has just a few counts. The J gene is TRBJ2-7, the V gene TRBV7-2; a possible D gene is TRBD2 (5 bases). CDR3 length: 13 residues. V gave up 7 bases and J gave up 4 bases, with 14 bases separating them. Germline V lookup: CDR1 SGHTA, CDR2 FQGNSA. The CDR3: CASTPKAGYEQYF. CDR3 nucleotide sequence: TGTGCCAGCACCCCAAAGGCGGGTTACGAGCAGTACTTC.

This clonotype was seen ten or more times. The chain has TRBV7-9 and TRBJ2-5; TRBD1 matches at 8 bases. The length of the CDR3 is 14 residues. V shed 1 base, J shed 5 bases, and the junction held 3 bases outside the gene matches. Germline lookup yields CDR1 SEHNR and CDR2 FQNEAQ (reference sequence). For the CDR3, the DNA is TGTGCCAGCAGCTTAGGGACAGGGTTGGAGACCCAGTACTTC. It yields the protein CASSLGTGLETQYF.

V gene TRBV10-3 combines with J gene TRBJ1-4; D is unresolved. Germline lookup yields CDR1 ENHRY and CDR2 SYGVKD. This CDR3 contains 13 residues. Trimming left V 2 bases short and J 7 bases short, with 8 bases between. The CDR3 bases are TGTGCCATCAGTGAGGCAGCCACTGAAAAACTGTTTTTT. Encoded protein: CAISEAATEKLFF.

This clonotype has a handful of counts. The chain joins TRBV6-5 to TRBJ2-6; no reliable D call. There are 18 residues in the CDR3. Trimming stripped 6 bases from V and 2 bases from J, with 20 bases between. The germline gives CDR1 MNHEY, CDR2 SVGAGI. CDR3 sequence: CASSPPGAVRAGANVLTF. The CDR3 DNA reads as TGTGCCAGCAGCCCCCCGGGTGCAGTTCGGGCTGGGGCCAACGTCCTGACTTTC.

The chain employs TRBV12-3 or TRBV12-4 and TRBJ2-5; weak D call: TRBD2 (6 bases). Trimming took off 6 bases at V and 5 bases at J, with 16 bases between the two ends. This CDR3 is 14 amino acids long. CDR3 nucleotides: TGTGCCAGCAGAACGGGGAGACTAGATGAGACCCAGTACTTC. Translated, it gives CASRTGRLDETQYF.

This clonotype was found a few times. A read error may account for a junction end that differs from germline. CDR3 bases: TGCAGTGCTATATCCGGGACAGGAGCAACTAATGGAAAACTGTTTTTT. Its protein product is CSAISGTGATNGKLFF. V gene TRBV20-1 combines with J gene TRBJ1-4; 8 nucleotides match TRBD1. Germline CDR1 DFQATT, CDR2 SNEGSKA (reference sequence). The CDR3 loop spans 16 amino acids.

This clonotype was observed many times. The CDR3 nucleotides read TGTGCCAGCAGTGTAGGTGTGGCGGGAACCTACGAGCAGTACTTC. Translated: CASSVGVAGTYEQYF. V is TRBV2 and J is TRBJ2-7, with D possibly being TRBD2 (6 bases). Germline loops: CDR1 SNHLY, CDR2 FYNNEI. V lost 4 bases, J lost 2 bases, and 15 bases lay in between. The CDR3 has 15 residues.

This clonotype appeared a few times. The chain uses TRBV20-1 and TRBJ2-1, with 10 bases identical to TRBD2. V trimming: 6 bases; J trimming: 7 bases; junction bases outside the gene matches: 6. The CDR3 totals 13 residues. Germline CDR1 and CDR2: DFQATT and SNEGSKA (reference sequence). CDR3 amino acids: CSASGRAQNEQFF. CDR3 nucleotide sequence: TGCAGTGCGAGCGGGAGGGCCCAGAATGAGCAGTTCTTC.

This clonotype was detected many times. V gene TRBV18 combines with J gene TRBJ2-3; the match to TRBD2 covers 10 bases. Germline assignment: CDR1 KGHSH and CDR2 LQKENI. CDR3 size: 16 residues. Losses at the gene ends were 1 base for V and 2 bases for J; bases not matched to a gene: 3. The CDR3 spells CASSPLTSGNTDTQYF. The CDR3 coding sequence is TGTGCCAGCTCACCACTAACTAGCGGGAACACAGATACGCAGTATTTT.

This clonotype was seen more than once but under ten times. This chain uses TRBV7-2 with TRBJ2-7, with no clear D. The CDR3 length is 16 residues. CDR1 and CDR2 (germline): SGHTA, FQGNSA. V lost 2 bases and J 0 bases, leaving 14 bases between the germline ends. DNA for the CDR3: TGTGCCAGCAGCTTAACGCCCGGAACTGGCTCCTACGAGCAGTACTTC. It yields the protein CASSLTPGTGSYEQYF.

Many counts were recorded for this clonotype. J is TRBJ2-2 and V is TRBV20-1; 7 bases are a match to TRBD1. Germline trimming cut 8 bases from V and 6 bases from J; bases unmatched to any gene: 9. This CDR3 contains 13 residues. In germline, CDR1 is DFQATT, CDR2 SNEGSKA (reference sequence). CDR3 in amino acids: CSPLRQGAGELFF. The CDR3 DNA reads as TGCAGTCCCCTGCGTCAGGGGGCCGGGGAGCTGTTTTTT.

This clonotype was counted only a few times. The V call is TRBV9, the J call TRBJ2-3; D not resolved. Germline-derived CDR1 and CDR2 are SGDLS and YYNGEE. There are 14 residues in the CDR3. Trimming pared 0 bases from V and 3 bases from J, leaving 8 bases between. The CDR3: CASSVGPDTDTQYF. For the CDR3, the DNA is TGTGCCAGCAGCGTAGGCCCAGATACAGATACGCAGTATTTT.

This clonotype came up many times. This chain connects TRBV27 to TRBJ2-7; no definite D call. Deletions cut 6 bases from V and 2 bases from J, with 14 bases between. From germline, CDR1 is MNHEY and CDR2 SMNVEV (reference sequence). This CDR3 spans 14 amino acids. CDR3 sequence reads: CASRSYEEAYEQYF. The DNA for the CDR3 is TGTGCCAGCAGATCCTACGAGGAAGCCTACGAGCAGTACTTC.

The genes are TRBV7-2 and TRBJ2-3; tentatively, D is TRBD1 (6 bases). Trimming removed 7 bases at V and 9 bases at J, with 14 bases between. Germline V gives CDR1 SGHTA, CDR2 FQGNSA. This CDR3 region has 12 residues. CDR3 sequence: CASTRNRETQYF. CDR3 bases: TGTGCCAGCACCCGAAACAGGGAAACGCAGTATTTT.

The chain links TRBV7-2 to TRBJ1-6; the D gene is possibly TRBD1 (5 bases). CDR1 is SGHTA, CDR2 FQGNSA, per germline. The V and J ends lost 1 base and 8 bases respectively, with 12 bases between them. This CDR3 is 15 amino acids long. The CDR3: CASSLGQGRDSPLHF. The CDR3 DNA reads TGTGCCAGCAGCTTAGGGCAGGGCAGGGATTCACCCCTCCACTTT.

Ten or more counts support this clonotype. The chain couples TRBV12-3 or TRBV12-4 to TRBJ2-7; 9 nucleotides line up with TRBD1. Trimming took 6 bases from V and 2 from J; bases not matched to a gene: 5. The CDR3 is made up of 14 amino acids. The CDR3: CASSRQGGTYEQYF. For the CDR3, the DNA is TGTGCCAGCAGCCGACAGGGGGGTACCTACGAGCAGTACTTC.

This clonotype was picked up many times. This chain connects TRBV20-1 to TRBJ2-1; unclear D gene. The CDR3 has 11 amino acids. The germline CDR1 and CDR2 sequences are DFQATT and SNEGSKA (reference sequence). Trimming pared 1 base from V and 10 bases from J, leaving 8 bases between. The CDR3 DNA follows: TGCAGTGCTAGAGCCCTCAGCGAGCAGTTCTTC. This encodes CSARALSEQFF.

In this sample, this clonotype turned up many times. V is TRBV20-1 and J is TRBJ2-1; D is perhaps TRBD2 (6 bases). Trimming took off 6 bases at V and 0 bases at J, with 15 bases between the two ends. Germline CDR1 DFQATT, CDR2 SNEGSKA (reference sequence). The CDR3 loop spans 15 amino acids. Here the CDR3 reads CSAQRDGSSYNEQFF. The DNA of the CDR3 is TGCAGTGCCCAAAGGGACGGGAGCTCCTACAATGAGCAGTTCTTC.

Ten or more counts support this clonotype. The chain is built from TRBV5-1 and TRBJ2-1; 8 positions agree with TRBD1. CDR3 size: 17 residues. The V and J ends lost 0 bases and 4 bases, in that order; junction bases with no gene match: 9. Germline V CDR1 and CDR2: SGHRS, YFSETQ. The CDR3 nucleotides are TGCGCCAGCAGCTTGGCCGTTGACAGGGGTATGTACAATGAGCAGTTCTTC. This gives the protein CASSLAVDRGMYNEQFF.